Here is one TCR beta chain with its context. This CDR3 contains 16 residues. Per germline, CDR1 SGHRS and CDR2 YFSETQ. The V end was cut by 5 bases, the J end by 4 bases, with 21 bases between. This specimen belongs to a study of blood T cell repertoires in COVID-19. Across the study: Samples of COVID-19 (acute and convalescent) were obtained from the United States, Italy and Spain. Sources were T cells, B-cell-depleted T cells, or PBMCs; the material itself was cDNA or gDNA.

Original data processing: Reference gene primer amplification yielded estimated nucleated cell counts. The protocol was immunoSEQ multiplex PCR, while the TCRdb copy is restricted to in-frame clones and leaves out a portion. Clone size and V and J calls were adopted from that table, with D and trimming inferred from the DNA. There are 350,000 or so clones in the sample; roughly 89% occur only once, and about 7% lies in the top ten. The chain uses TRBV5-1 and TRBJ2-5, with a weak D call TRBD1 (6 bases). Sequenced material: peripheral blood. This sequence was found in a man between 18 and 35 years old with active or convalescent COVID-19. In nucleotides, the CDR3 is TGCGCCAGCAGGCCCTCTCACAGGGCCGTTGGAGAGACCCAGTACTTC. It encodes CASRPSHRAVGETQYF.